This T cell receptor (beta chain) stems from a study of cytomegalovirus exposure and HLA in healthy donors. Study-level points and caveats: A further, later analysis showed that HLA-associated TCR beta chains (compared with equally common others) were more clonally expanded.

Samples came from healthy bone marrow donors. Amplification used 60 Vbeta primers and 13 Jbeta primers. The table came from immunoSEQ multiplex PCR; TCRdb's copy has only in-frame clones and leaves some out. The sample is made up of around 57,000 clones, and the top ten hold 9.5% to 11% of it. V shed 6 bases and J 3 bases; nucleotides not matched to a gene: 4. The CDR3 has 15 amino acids. Germline V gene lookup returns CDR1 SNHLY and CDR2 FYNNEI. Note on this clone: What it binds is unknown.

Material for sequencing was PBMCs. The chain has TRBV2 and TRBJ2-7; 14 bases fit TRBD2. This TCR was recovered from a woman in her fifties or sixties in good health and CMV-seropositive. CDR3 nucleotide sequence: TGTGCCAGCAGCCGACTAGCGGGAGGGGACTACGAGCAGTACTTC. This translates into CASSRLAGGDYEQYF.